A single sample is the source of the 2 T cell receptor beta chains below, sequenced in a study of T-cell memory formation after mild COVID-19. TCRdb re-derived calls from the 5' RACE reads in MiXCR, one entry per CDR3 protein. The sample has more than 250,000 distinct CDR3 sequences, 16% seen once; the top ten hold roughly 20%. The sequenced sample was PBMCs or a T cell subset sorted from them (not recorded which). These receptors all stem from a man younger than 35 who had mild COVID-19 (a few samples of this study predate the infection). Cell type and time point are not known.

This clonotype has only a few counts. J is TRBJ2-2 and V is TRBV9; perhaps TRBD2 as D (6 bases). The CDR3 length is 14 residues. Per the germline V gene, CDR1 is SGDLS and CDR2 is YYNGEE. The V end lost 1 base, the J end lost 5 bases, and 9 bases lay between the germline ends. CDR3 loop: CASSVRGGTGELFF. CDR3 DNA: TGTGCCAGCAGCGTAAGGGGAGGAACCGGGGAGCTGTTTTTT.

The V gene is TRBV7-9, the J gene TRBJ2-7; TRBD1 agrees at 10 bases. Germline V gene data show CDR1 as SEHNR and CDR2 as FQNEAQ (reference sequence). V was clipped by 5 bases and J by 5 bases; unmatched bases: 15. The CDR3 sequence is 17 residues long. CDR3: CASSAGTGAPLAHEQYF. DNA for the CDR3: TGTGCCAGCAGCGCCGGGACAGGGGCCCCTCTGGCCCACGAGCAGTACTTC.